The T cell receptor (beta chain) under discussion was sequenced for a study of blood T cell repertoires in COVID-19. Overall study context: Specimens from acute and convalescent COVID-19 originated in the United States, Italy and Spain.

TCRdb's copy holds only in-frame clones and misses some; the assay was immunoSEQ multiplex PCR. The profile shows over 150,000 clones, about 91% of them singletons. Germline V CDR1 and CDR2: MGHDK, SYGVNS. V was cut by 5 bases and J by 1 base, with 11 bases left in between. This CDR3 spans 14 amino acids. The sequencing sample was made of peripheral blood. This chain uses TRBV25-1 with TRBJ2-5; D possibly corresponds to TRBD1 (5 bases). The sequence derives from a woman in her fifties or sixties who had recovered from COVID-19. The CDR3 protein is CASSKQESQETQYF. DNA of the CDR3: TGTGCCAGCAGTAAACAGGAATCCCAAGAGACCCAGTACTTC.